This T cell receptor beta chain was sequenced in a study of blood T cell repertoires in COVID-19. About the study: PBMCs, B-cell-depleted T cells, or T cells provided the cDNA or gDNA that made up the material.

Recovered status applied to Cohort 3 donors who had two consecutive negative PCRs. It also applied to those with clearance or with symptom resolution. In the original workflow: Reference gene primers were amplified, and this amplification served to estimate nucleated cell counts. The protocol was immunoSEQ multiplex PCR, while the TCRdb copy is restricted to in-frame clones and leaves out a portion. V, J and clone size derive from that table, while D and trimming were established from the DNA sequence. This table holds 250,000 to 350,000 clones, 70% to 90% found once. CDR3 length: 14 residues. Trimming pared 6 bases from V and 4 bases from J, leaving 13 bases between. Germline V CDR1 and CDR2: LNHDA, SQIVND (reference sequence).

This clonotype was obtained from a woman aged 25 to 39 who had recovered from COVID-19. Sequenced: PBMCs or T cells enriched from blood (not recorded which). The rearrangement links TRBV19 to TRBJ2-1; D not certain. Here the CDR3 DNA reads TGTGCCAGTAGATCAATGGAGTATTACAATGAGCAGTTCTTC. Its translation: CASRSMEYYNEQFF. The whole variable domain, filled in from reference TRBV19 and TRBJ2-1, reads DGGITQSPKYLFRKEGQNVTLSCEQNLNHDAMYWYRQDPGQGLRLIYYSQIVNDFQKGDIAEGYSVSREKKESFPLTVTSAQKNPTAFYLCASRSMEYYNEQFFGPGTRLTVL.